This T cell receptor beta chain was sequenced during a study of T cell repertoires in aging, cancer and after chemotherapy. Study-wide context: Six age groups, ranging from 30 or younger to 70 or older, included the donors.

Amplification of TCR beta used genomic DNA extracted from peripheral blood. This clonotype was found a few times. Its antigen is unknown. The germline V gene has CDR1 SGHTA and CDR2 FQGNSA. V lost 4 bases and J lost 5, with 11 bases in between. The CDR3 length is 13 residues. TRB rearrangements spanning V, D and J were amplified using mixed TRB-A/B primers. TCRdb passed the multiplex PCR reads through MiXCR, listing each CDR3 protein once. The sample includes roughly 3,000 distinct CDR3 sequences, 40% to 50% of them seen just once. Study results and limitations: Loss of evenness, beyond lost richness, contributed to age-related TCR diversity decline in cancer patients. Rebound thymic output was suggested by rising median generation probability during chemotherapy in each cancer cohort. Compared with age-matched healthy donors, untreated hematological or solid cancer patients showed higher blood TCR clonality.

The specimen was blood. The clonotype was recovered from a human donor with a solid tumor. The chain carries TRBV7-2 and TRBJ2-5; D not certain. The CDR3 loop reads CASSSRPRETQYF. CDR3 in DNA: TGTGCCAGCAGCTCCAGGCCGCGGGAGACCCAGTACTTC.